This T cell receptor beta chain appears in the sequencing data of a study of shared clonotypes between healthy human individuals. Study details: Donors, aged 18 to 49, were two women and three men.

Sequenced by immunoSEQ multiplex PCR; TCRdb stores in-frame clones only, minus some. The data contain around 700,000 clones, 73% of them singletons. The germline V gene has CDR1 SGHRS and CDR2 YFSETQ. V was clipped by 0 bases and J by 5 bases; unmatched bases: 18. This CDR3 contains 19 residues. Sequenced: memory CD4+ T cells sorted from blood. Described subset: CD45RA-negative fraction. The clonotype comes from a woman aged 25 to 39 in good health. The rearrangement joins TRBV5-1 to TRBJ2-5; TRBD1 matches 8 bases. DNA of the CDR3: TGCGCCAGCAGCTTGGCAGGTGGTTATGGACAGGGAGGTTGGGAGACCCAGTACTTC. It translates to CASSLAGGYGQGGWETQYF.